This is a list of T cell receptor beta chains from one sample in a study of blood T cell repertoires in COVID-19. Using immunoSEQ multiplex PCR, the repertoire was profiled, and TCRdb retains in-frame clones only, with some absent. The sample shows roughly 190,000 clones, about four fifths of them seen only once. The sequenced sample was PBMCs or T cells enriched from blood (not recorded which). These TCRs come from a woman under 40 who had recovered from COVID-19. CDR3s include the opening cysteine and the closing phenylalanine or tryptophan. A D gene is named only where the DNA matches it firmly. Clone size appears in some rows only: once, few, many, or a class for an expanded clone.

.,TRBV11-3,once,TRBJ2-5,CASSAGGEGVQETQYF,TGTGCCAGCAGCGCTGGGGGGGAGGGGGTTCAAGAGACCCAGTACTTC
.,TRBV5-1,.,TRBJ1-6,CASSLASTRNSPLHF,TGCGCCAGCAGCTTGGCCTCGACACGGAATTCACCCCTCCACTTT
TRBD1,TRBV25-1,.,TRBJ1-4,CASSGPWGQPNDEKLFF,TGTGCCAGCAGTGGCCCCTGGGGACAGCCAAATGATGAAAAACTGTTTTTT
TRBD1,TRBV18,once,TRBJ2-7,CASSPSQGAVSSYEQYF,TGTGCCAGCTCACCCTCACAGGGGGCGGTCAGCTCCTACGAGCAGTACTTC
TRBD1,TRBV19,.,TRBJ1-1,CASSPRDSLSTEAFF,TGTGCCAGTAGTCCCCGGGACAGCCTGAGCACTGAAGCTTTCTTT
TRBD1,TRBV28,.,TRBJ1-4,CASSASGGGWRKLFF,TGTGCCAGTTCAGCTTCAGGGGGCGGTTGGAGGAAACTGTTTTTT
TRBD1,TRBV18,.,TRBJ2-7,CASSPATGGFREQYF,TGTGCCAGCTCACCAGCGACAGGGGGCTTTCGCGAGCAGTACTTC
TRBD2,TRBV6-5,.,TRBJ2-5,CASRGGQETQYF,TGTGCCAGCAGGGGGGGGCAAGAGACCCAGTACTTC
TRBD1,TRBV5-1,.,TRBJ1-5,CASSLTGDQPQHF,TGCGCCAGCAGCTTAACAGGGGATCAGCCCCAGCATTTT
TRBD2,TRBV6-1,once,TRBJ2-1,CASSGAGRGRYNEQFF,TGTGCCAGCAGTGGGGCCGGGCGCGGGAGGTACAATGAGCAGTTCTTC
.,TRBV30,once,TRBJ2-1,CAWSRYRGRDISEQFF,TGTGCCTGGAGTAGATATCGAGGCAGGGACATTAGCGAGCAGTTCTTC
.,TRBV11-2,.,TRBJ2-7,CASSLRSSYEQYF,TGTGCCAGCAGCTTACGTAGTAGCTACGAGCAGTACTTC
TRBD1,TRBV7-2,.,TRBJ1-5,CASSSRQGTSQPQHF,TGTGCCAGCAGCTCACGACAGGGGACCAGTCAGCCCCAGCATTTT
TRBD1,TRBV5-4,.,TRBJ2-2,CASSPGTGVTGELFF,TGTGCCAGCAGCCCGGGGACAGGCGTCACCGGGGAGCTGTTTTTT
TRBD2,TRBV27,.,TRBJ2-5,CASTWARGGRARETQYF,TGTGCCAGCACATGGGCGCGGGGCGGGAGGGCGCGAGAGACCCAGTACTTC
TRBD2,TRBV9,.,TRBJ2-1,CASSVYPSGIDRSYNEQFF,TGTGCCAGCAGCGTTTATCCTAGCGGGATCGATCGCTCCTACAATGAGCAGTTCTTC
TRBD2,TRBV9,.,TRBJ2-7,CASSVYGTSGAYEQYF,TGTGCCAGCAGCGTTTACGGGACTAGCGGAGCCTACGAGCAGTACTTC
TRBD1,TRBV4-1,.,TRBJ1-6,CASSQDRPGQALHF,TGCGCCAGCAGCCAAGATAGACCTGGACAGGCCCTCCACTTT
.,TRBV28,.,TRBJ1-3,CASRLSMAQSGNTIYF,TGTGCCAGCAGGCTTAGCATGGCCCAATCTGGAAACACCATATATTTT
TRBD1,TRBV28,few,TRBJ1-6,CARGQDNSPLHF,TGTGCCAGGGGACAGGACAATTCACCCCTCCACTTT
.,TRBV28,.,TRBJ2-2,CAAGGAGELFF,TGTGCCGCCGGGGGTGCCGGGGAGCTGTTTTTT
.,TRBV5-1,.,TRBJ1-1,CASSLGARENTEAFF,TGCGCCAGCAGCTTGGGGGCCAGAGAGAACACTGAAGCTTTCTTT
.,TRBV11-2,.,TRBJ1-2,CASRSLSQGNYGYTF,TGTGCCAGCAGATCACTATCGCAGGGAAACTATGGCTACACCTTC
.,TRBV5-5,.,TRBJ2-3,CASSLVGGPADTQYF,TGTGCCAGCAGCTTGGTGGGGGGGCCTGCAGATACGCAGTATTTT
TRBD1,TRBV5-1,.,TRBJ1-1,CASSPRDRLPNTEAFF,TGCGCCAGCAGCCCCCGGGACAGGTTACCGAACACTGAAGCTTTCTTT
TRBD2,TRBV28,once,TRBJ2-5,CASSMGLVETQYF,TGTGCCAGCAGTATGGGACTAGTAGAGACCCAGTACTTC
.,TRBV18,.,TRBJ1-1,CASSLQGSDTEAFF,TGTGCCAGCTCATTACAGGGTAGTGACACTGAAGCTTTCTTT
.,TRBV5-1,.,TRBJ1-4,CASSLGPYHRDEKLFF,TGCGCCAGCAGCTTGGGTCCCTACCACAGGGATGAAAAACTGTTTTTT
TRBD2,TRBV9,.,TRBJ2-3,CASSPKASGGQSTDTQYF,TGTGCCAGCAGCCCGAAGGCTAGCGGGGGGCAAAGCACAGATACGCAGTATTTT
.,TRBV29-1,.,TRBJ2-2,CSARDAGELFF,TGCAGCGCCAGGGATGCCGGGGAGCTGTTTTTT
TRBD2,TRBV18,.,TRBJ2-5,CASSHPGLDETQYF,TGTGCCAGCTCACACCCGGGACTAGACGAGACCCAGTACTTC
.,TRBV7-6,.,TRBJ2-1,CASNENPTYNEQFF,TGTGCCAGCAATGAGAATCCTACCTACAATGAGCAGTTCTTC
TRBD1,TRBV6-5,medium-sized,TRBJ1-5,CATQGQDNQPQHF,TGTGCCACCCAAGGACAGGATAATCAGCCCCAGCATTTT
.,TRBV27,.,TRBJ1-2,CASSDMTNYGYTF,TGTGCCAGTTCCGACATGACTAACTATGGCTACACCTTC
TRBD1,TRBV11-1,.,TRBJ2-1,CASSLTGLANEQFF,TGTGCCAGCAGCTTGACAGGGTTGGCCAATGAGCAGTTCTTC
.,TRBV4-1,.,TRBJ1-5,CASSPGTRDQPQHF,TGCGCCAGCAGCCCAGGTACGAGGGATCAGCCCCAGCATTTT
.,TRBV29-1,.,TRBJ1-2,CSVEDLRGQDGYTF,TGCAGCGTTGAAGATCTGAGAGGGCAGGATGGCTACACCTTC
TRBD2,TRBV3-1/TRBV3-2,.,TRBJ2-5,CASSLSGNQETQYF,TGTGCCAGCAGCCTTAGCGGGAACCAAGAGACCCAGTACTTC
.,TRBV3-1/TRBV3-2,.,TRBJ2-2,CASRWATGAGELFF,TGTGCCAGCAGGTGGGCCACGGGGGCCGGGGAGCTGTTTTTT
.,TRBV12-5,.,TRBJ2-2,CASGPSNTGELFF,TGTGCTAGTGGTCCCTCGAACACCGGGGAGCTGTTTTTT
TRBD2,TRBV4-1,.,TRBJ2-2,CASSQGLLAGDNTGELFF,TGCGCCAGCAGCCAAGGACTACTAGCGGGAGATAACACCGGGGAGCTGTTTTTT
.,TRBV20-1,.,TRBJ1-1,CSAYRVEAFF,TGCAGTGCTTACAGGGTTGAAGCTTTCTTT
.,TRBV30,.,TRBJ1-5,CAWSWGQPYSNQPQHF,TGTGCCTGGAGTTGGGGGCAGCCGTATAGCAATCAGCCCCAGCATTTT
TRBD2,TRBV5-1,.,TRBJ2-1,CASSFQGGGLAGNNEQFF,TGCGCCAGCAGCTTTCAGGGAGGAGGACTAGCGGGGAATAATGAGCAGTTCTTC
.,TRBV27,.,TRBJ2-4,CASSLFPDARLAKNIQYF,TGTGCCAGCAGTTTATTTCCCGACGCCAGACTAGCCAAAAACATTCAGTACTTC
TRBD1,TRBV6-5,.,TRBJ2-3,CASSPRTGFTDTQYF,TGTGCCAGCAGTCCCCGGACAGGATTCACAGATACGCAGTATTTT